The 15 T cell receptor beta chains below all came from one sample that was sequenced in a study of cytomegalovirus exposure and HLA in healthy donors. The PCR made use of 60 Vbeta and 13 Jbeta primers. Some clones are missing from TCRdb's copy, which holds only in-frame ones; the method was immunoSEQ multiplex PCR. The sample includes 120,000 or so clones, over 65% of them seen just once. Sequenced sample: PBMCs. Receptors were obtained from a man younger than 45 in good health and CMV-seronegative.

The chain employs TRBV19 and TRBJ1-4; no clear D. The CDR3 is 12 residues long. V was cut by 8 bases and J by 6 bases, with 10 bases left in between. CDR1 LNHDA and CDR2 SQIVND come from the germline V gene (reference sequence). Written as DNA, the CDR3 is TGTGCCAGTGTCGGGAGGGATGAAAAACTGTTTTTT. Translation: CASVGRDEKLFF.

This clone was seen a single time. CDR3 DNA: TGTGCCATCAGTGAGTCGGAGGGAACCTATAATTCACCCCTCCACTTT. This gives the protein CAISESEGTYNSPLHF. The chain couples TRBV10-3 to TRBJ1-6; D call uncertain. CDR3 length equals 16 residues. Trimming shortened V by 0 bases and J by 2 bases, and 8 bases separated the two germline ends. Germline assignment: CDR1 ENHRY and CDR2 SYGVKD.

This clone was recorded a few times. The gene calls are TRBV6-6 and TRBJ2-7; weak D call: TRBD1 (6 bases). Between the trimmed V and J ends, which lost 6 bases and 3 bases, there was a span of 12 bases. Germline-derived CDR1 and CDR2 are MNHNY and SVGAGI (reference sequence). The CDR3 consists of 13 residues. The CDR3 sequence: CASSRVTGYEQYF. For the CDR3, the DNA is TGTGCCAGCAGCCGGGTGACAGGCTACGAGCAGTACTTC.

V and J are TRBV10-2 and TRBJ1-2, with no clear D. V was cut by 7 bases and J by 0 bases, with 18 bases left in between. The V gene's germline CDR1 is WSHSY and CDR2 SAAADI. This CDR3 has 16 amino acids. This CDR3 reads CASTRTGILANYGYTF. CDR3 nucleotide sequence: TGCGCCAGCACCCGGACGGGAATCTTAGCTAACTATGGCTACACCTTC.

V usage is TRBV9 and J usage is TRBJ1-5, with TRBD1 matching over 8 bases. V was pared by 1 base and J by 0 bases, with 3 bases of the junction left unmatched. Germline loops: CDR1 SGDLS, CDR2 YYNGEE. CDR3 size: 16 residues. CDR3 in amino acids: CASSVKDRGSNQPQHF. In nucleotides, the CDR3 is TGTGCCAGCAGCGTAAAAGACAGGGGTAGCAATCAGCCCCAGCATTTT.

The rearrangement joins TRBV6-5 to TRBJ1-1; 8 nucleotides match TRBD1. CDR3 size: 13 residues. Per the germline V gene, CDR1 is MNHEY and CDR2 is SVGAGI. V was pared by 4 bases and J by 2 bases, with 0 bases of the junction left unmatched. This chain's CDR3 is CASSSGGNTEAFF. CDR3 DNA sequence: TGTGCCAGCAGTTCAGGGGGCAACACTGAAGCTTTCTTT.

The table lists this clone with a count of one. The chain employs TRBV15 and TRBJ2-5; tentative D call: TRBD1 (5 bases). The V and J ends lost 1 base and 5 bases respectively, with 14 bases between them. The CDR3 sequence is 15 residues long. Germline loops: CDR1 LNHNV, CDR2 YYDKDF (reference sequence). The CDR3 DNA follows: TGTGCCACCAGCAGAGCTAGGGAAAAGGGGGAGACCCAGTACTTC. This gives the protein CATSRAREKGETQYF.

The chain is built from TRBV25-1 and TRBJ1-2; a weak D match, TRBD1 (6 bases). The length of the CDR3 is 13 residues. The ends were cut back, 2 bases at V and 2 bases at J, with 6 bases in the middle. CDR1 and CDR2 (germline): MGHDK, SYGVNS. CDR3 region: CASSETGNYGYTF. The CDR3 DNA reads as TGTGCCAGCAGTGAAACAGGGAACTATGGCTACACCTTC.

The chain links TRBV7-8 to TRBJ1-1, with D possibly being TRBD1 (5 bases). The CDR3 loop spans 16 amino acids. Germline CDR1 is SGHVS and CDR2 is FQNEAQ. Trimming removed 0 bases at V and 1 base at J, with 12 bases between. CDR3 sequence (DNA): TGTGCCAGCAGCTTAGCGGGGGGAAGCGGGAACACTGAAGCTTTCTTT. It translates to CASSLAGGSGNTEAFF.

This sequence joins TRBV6-1 and TRBJ2-7; 7 nucleotides align to TRBD1. V gave up 7 bases and J gave up 1 base; unmatched junction bases: 4. Germline V gene data show CDR1 as MNHNS and CDR2 as SASEGT. This CDR3 has 13 amino acids. CDR3 protein: CASIRRGSYEQYF. For the CDR3, the DNA is TGTGCCAGCATTCGCAGGGGGTCCTACGAGCAGTACTTC.

This rearrangement joins TRBV5-6 to TRBJ1-6; 9 bases map to TRBD1. Germline-derived CDR1 and CDR2 are SGHDT and YYEEEE. This CDR3 is 16 amino acids long. Germline trimming cut 3 bases from V and 10 bases from J; bases unmatched to any gene: 11. The CDR3 loop is CASSSFGTGLRSPLHF. CDR3 coding DNA: TGTGCCAGCAGCTCTTTCGGGACAGGGCTAAGGTCACCCCTCCACTTT.

The chain links TRBV10-3 to TRBJ1-5; 7 bases match TRBD1. The CDR3 has 14 amino acids. Germline lookup yields CDR1 ENHRY and CDR2 SYGVKD. V was clipped by 7 bases and J by 5 bases; unmatched bases: 8. CDR3 protein: CAIKGATGDQPQHF. The CDR3, as DNA: TGTGCCATCAAGGGGGCGACAGGAGATCAGCCCCAGCATTTT.

This sequence joins TRBV9 and TRBJ2-7, with 9 bases fitting TRBD1. Germline loops: CDR1 SGDLS, CDR2 YYNGEE. After removal of 3 bases from V and 5 bases from J, the junction contained 9 bases not matched to a gene. There are 15 residues in the CDR3. In nucleotides, the CDR3 is TGTGCCAGCAGCGGCCCCGGGACAGGGTCCAACGAGCAGTACTTC. It encodes CASSGPGTGSNEQYF. Drawing the rest from reference TRBV9 and TRBJ2-7, the complete variable domain is DSGVTQTPKHLITATGQRVTLRCSPRSGDLSVYWYQQSLDQGLQFLIQYYNGEERAKGNILERFSAQQFPDLHSELNLSSLELGDSALYFCASSGPGTGSNEQYFGPGTRLTVT.

V is TRBV6-5 and J is TRBJ1-5; the D is unclear. The CDR3 loop spans 13 amino acids. The V and J ends lost 4 bases and 8 bases respectively, with 12 bases between them. CDR1 and CDR2 (germline): MNHEY, SVGAGI. This CDR3 is CASSFRETEPQHF. CDR3 DNA: TGTGCCAGCAGTTTCCGGGAGACTGAGCCCCAGCATTTT.

The chain recombines TRBV30 with TRBJ1-5; weak D call: TRBD1 (5 bases). The length of the CDR3 is 12 residues. V was cut by 0 bases and J by 9 bases, with 9 bases left in between. CDR1 GTSNPN and CDR2 SVGIG come from the germline V gene (reference sequence). Here the CDR3 DNA reads TGTGCCTGGAGTGTAGGGGCAACGCCCCAGCATTTT. It specifies CAWSVGATPQHF. The complete variable domain, with remaining parts taken from reference TRBV30 and TRBJ1-5, reads SQTIHQWPATLVQPVGSPLSLECTVEGTSNPNLYWYRQAAGRGLQLLFYSVGIGQISSEVPQNLSASRPQDRQFILSSKKLLLSDSGFYLCAWSVGATPQHFGDGTRLSIL.